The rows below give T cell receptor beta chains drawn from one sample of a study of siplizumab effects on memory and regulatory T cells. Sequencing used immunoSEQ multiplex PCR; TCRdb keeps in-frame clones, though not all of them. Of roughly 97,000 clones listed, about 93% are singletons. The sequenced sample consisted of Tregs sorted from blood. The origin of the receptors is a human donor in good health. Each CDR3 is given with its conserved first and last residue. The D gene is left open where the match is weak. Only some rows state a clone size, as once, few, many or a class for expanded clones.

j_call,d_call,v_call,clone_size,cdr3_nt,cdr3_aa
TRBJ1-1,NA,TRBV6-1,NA,TGTGCCAGCACGGGAGGGGTGAACACTGAAGCTTTCTTT,CASTGGVNTEAFF
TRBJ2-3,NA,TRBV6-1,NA,TGTGCCAGCAGTGCCCGGCCGGGTGGCACAGATACGCAGTATTTT,CASSARPGGTDTQYF
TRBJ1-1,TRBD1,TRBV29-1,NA,TGCAGCGCCCAGGGGGTAATCGTGGCACTGAACACTGAAGCTTTCTTT,CSAQGVIVALNTEAFF
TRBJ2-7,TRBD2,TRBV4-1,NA,TGCGCCAGCAGCCTAGCGGGAGTGGACGAGCAGTACTTC,CASSLAGVDEQYF
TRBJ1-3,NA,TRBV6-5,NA,TGTGCCAGCAGTTACTCATCCACAAGCTCTGGAAACACCATATATTTT,CASSYSSTSSGNTIYF
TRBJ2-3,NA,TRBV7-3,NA,TGTGCCAGCAGCGACACAGGGGATACGCAGTATTTT,CASSDTGDTQYF
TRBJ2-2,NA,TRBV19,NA,TGTGCATCAATAGGGCGGGAGAACACCGGGGAGCTGTTTTTT,CASIGRENTGELFF
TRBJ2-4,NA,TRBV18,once,TGTGCCAGCTCACTGCTCTCCGTGGGGTTGGGCAAAAACATTCAGTACTTC,CASSLLSVGLGKNIQYF
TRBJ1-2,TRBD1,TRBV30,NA,TGTGCCTGGAGTCCCCTGGGGACAGGGGAGGGCTACACCTTC,CAWSPLGTGEGYTF
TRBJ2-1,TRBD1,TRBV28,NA,TGTGCCAGCAGCTTGACAGGGGCCTACAATGAGCAGTTCTTC,CASSLTGAYNEQFF
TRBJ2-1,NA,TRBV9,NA,TGTGCCAGCAGCGTAGCGGGGACCTACTACAATGAGCAGTTCTTC,CASSVAGTYYNEQFF
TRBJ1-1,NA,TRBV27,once,TGTGCCAGCAGTTTCCGCGGGGGGATGAACACTGAAGCTTTCTTT,CASSFRGGMNTEAFF
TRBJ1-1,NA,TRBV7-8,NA,TGTGCCAGCAGCTCGCGCCAGTATGGGGACACTGAAGCTTTCTTT,CASSSRQYGDTEAFF
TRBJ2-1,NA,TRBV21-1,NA,TGTGCCAGCAGCAAAGCTCTCCAAGCGGGAGGGTACAATGAGCAGTTCTTC,CASSKALQAGGYNEQFF
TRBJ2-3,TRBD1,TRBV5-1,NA,TGCGCCAGCAGCCGGCCGGGACAGGGGAGCACAGATACGCAGTATTTT,CASSRPGQGSTDTQYF
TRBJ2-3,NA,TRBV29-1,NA,TGCAGCGTTGATAATCCCTGGGGCCGCACAGATACGCAGTATTTT,CSVDNPWGRTDTQYF
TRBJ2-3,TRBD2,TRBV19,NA,TGTGCCAGTAGTATCGCTTTAGCGGGACGCACAGATACGCAGTATTTT,CASSIALAGRTDTQYF
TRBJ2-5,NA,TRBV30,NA,TGTGCCTGGAGGGGGGCCTTCGGAGAGACCCAGTACTTC,CAWRGAFGETQYF
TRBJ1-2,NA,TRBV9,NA,TGTGCCAGCAGCGCCGGAACCACGACCTATGGCTACACCTTC,CASSAGTTTYGYTF
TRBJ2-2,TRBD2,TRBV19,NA,TGTGCCAGTAGTTCAAGACTAGCGGGAGGCGTCGGGGAGCTGTTTTTT,CASSSRLAGGVGELFF
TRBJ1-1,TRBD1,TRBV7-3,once,TGTGCCAGCAGCTCCCGTGGACAGGGAACAGCTTTCTTT,CASSSRGQGTAFF
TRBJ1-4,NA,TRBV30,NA,TGTGCCTGGAGTGACCGGGACACCGATGAAAAACTGTTTTTT,CAWSDRDTDEKLFF
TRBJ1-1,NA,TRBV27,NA,TGTGCCAGCAGTAACGAGAGACCCAAGAACACTGAAGCTTTCTTT,CASSNERPKNTEAFF
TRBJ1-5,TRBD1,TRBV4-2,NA,TGTGCCAGCAGCAACAGGGGGCTCGGTCAGCCCCAGCATTTT,CASSNRGLGQPQHF
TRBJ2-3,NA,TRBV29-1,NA,TGCAGCGTTGCACAGGGCACAGATACGCAGTATTTT,CSVAQGTDTQYF
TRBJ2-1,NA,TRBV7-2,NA,TGTGCCAGCAGGTGGGCACCCAGCTACAATGAGCAGTTCTTC,CASRWAPSYNEQFF
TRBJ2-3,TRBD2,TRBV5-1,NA,TGCGCCAGCAGCTTGAAAAAGGGACTAGCGGGAGGCACAGATACGCAGTATTTT,CASSLKKGLAGGTDTQYF
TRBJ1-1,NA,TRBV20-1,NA,TGCAGTGCTAGACAATGGCCGGAAGCTTTCTTT,CSARQWPEAFF
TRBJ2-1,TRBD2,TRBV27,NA,TGTGCCAGCGGGAAAGCGGGAGTCAATGAGCAGTTCTTC,CASGKAGVNEQFF
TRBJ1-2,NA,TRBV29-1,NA,TGCAGCGTTGAAGGGGGTGGGCACCCTAACTATGGCTACACCTTC,CSVEGGGHPNYGYTF
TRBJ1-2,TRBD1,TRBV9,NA,TGTGCCAGCAGCGGTGGACAGGGCTTTAACTATGGCTACACCTTC,CASSGGQGFNYGYTF
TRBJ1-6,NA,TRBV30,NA,TGTGCCTGGAGAGTCTGGGGGACCTATAATTCACCCCTCCACTTT,CAWRVWGTYNSPLHF